The 10 T cell receptor beta chains in this list originate from one sample, sequenced in a study of shared clonotypes between healthy human individuals. The protocol was immunoSEQ multiplex PCR, while the TCRdb copy is restricted to in-frame clones and leaves out a portion. The sample holds about 2.1 million clones, about 94% seen once. Naive CD8 cells lacked CD45RO and underwent positive selection for CCR7, leaving out terminally differentiated effector memory CD45RA+ cells. Sequenced sample: naive CD8+ T cells from PBMCs. These receptors all come from a man younger than 35 in good health. Some clones in this sample may be carry-over from other donors' samples.

A word on this clone: The same CDR3 can be traced to other DNA sequences in this sample. The V call is TRBV6-5, the J call TRBJ2-7, with 11 nucleotides matching TRBD1. The CDR3 has 14 residues. CDR1 and CDR2 from the germline V gene are MNHEY and SVGAGI. After removal of 2 bases from V and 4 bases from J, the junction contained 1 base not matched to a gene. CDR3 loop: CASSYGQGAYEQYF. Here the CDR3 DNA reads TGTGCCAGCAGTTACGGACAGGGGGCGTACGAGCAGTACTTC.

V usage is TRBV7-7 and J usage is TRBJ2-2; D unresolved. The CDR3 length is 14 residues. Germline CDR1 reads SSHAT; CDR2 reads FNYEAQ (reference sequence). V was cut by 8 bases and J by 4 bases, with 14 bases left in between. CDR3 protein: CASAWTSSTGELFF. The CDR3 DNA follows: TGTGCCAGCGCTTGGACGAGCAGCACCGGGGAGCTGTTTTTT.

Details on this clone: The same CDR3 can be traced to other DNA sequences in this sample. The chain recombines TRBV2 with TRBJ2-7, with 8 nucleotides matching TRBD1. Germline loops: CDR1 SNHLY, CDR2 FYNNEI. Losses at the gene ends were 3 bases for V and 3 bases for J; bases not matched to a gene: 4. This CDR3 is built from 14 residues. The CDR3 sequence: CASSDRGQGYEQYF. The CDR3 DNA sequence: TGTGCCAGCAGTGACCGCGGACAGGGCTACGAGCAGTACTTC.

This clone has a single count. The chain recombines TRBV5-5 with TRBJ2-5, with 10 bases that match TRBD1. The V gene's germline CDR1 is SGHKS and CDR2 YYEKEE (reference sequence). This CDR3 is 16 amino acids long. The V and J ends lost 0 bases and 1 base, in that order; junction bases with no gene match: 3. For the CDR3, the DNA is TGTGCCAGCAGCTTGGTGGGACAGGGGCTCCAAGAGACCCAGTACTTC. It encodes CASSLVGQGLQETQYF. The full variable domain, rest sourced from reference TRBV5-5 and TRBJ2-5, is DAGVTQSPTHLIKTRGQQVTLRCSPISGHKSVSWYQQVLGQGPQFIFQYYEKEERGRGNFPDRFSARQFPNYSSELNVNALLLGDSALYLCASSLVGQGLQETQYFGPGTRLLVL.

The chain employs TRBV25-1 and TRBJ1-4; 7 nucleotides line up with TRBD1. With 2 bases clipped from V and 8 bases from J, the junction kept 11 bases outside the gene matches. CDR1 MGHDK and CDR2 SYGVNS come from the germline V gene. CDR3 length: 16 amino acids. CDR3 in amino acids: CASSEGPRTGGEKLFF. The CDR3 nucleotides are TGTGCCAGCAGTGAAGGCCCCCGGACAGGAGGAGAAAAACTGTTTTTT.

This rearrangement joins TRBV7-9 to TRBJ1-1; TRBD1 aligns across 8 bases. V shed 1 base, J shed 5 bases, and the junction held 18 bases outside the gene matches. In germline, CDR1 is SEHNR, CDR2 FQNEAQ (reference sequence). CDR3 length: 19 residues. The CDR3 is CASSLVGPGQGLPDTEAFF. The CDR3 DNA is TGTGCCAGCAGCTTAGTAGGCCCCGGACAGGGACTCCCCGATACTGAAGCTTTCTTT.

The V call is TRBV19, the J call TRBJ2-2; 10 nucleotides align to TRBD2. CDR3 size: 15 residues. Looked up from germline, CDR1 is LNHDA and CDR2 is SQIVND (reference sequence). V shed 6 bases, J shed 2 bases, and the junction held 3 bases outside the gene matches. The CDR3 bases are TGTGCCAGTAGAGGGACTAGCGTAAACACCGGGGAGCTGTTTTTT. Its protein is CASRGTSVNTGELFF.

CDR3 sequence reads: CASSRREGTYGYTF. CDR3 nucleotide sequence: TGTGCCAGCAGTCGAAGGGAGGGGACCTATGGCTACACCTTC. This chain connects TRBV9 to TRBJ1-2, with a weak D call TRBD1 (5 bases). Germline CDR1 is SGDLS and CDR2 is YYNGEE. Trimming shortened V by 5 bases and J by 4 bases, and 15 bases separated the two germline ends. This CDR3 spans 14 amino acids.

The gene calls are TRBV19 and TRBJ2-1; the match to TRBD1 covers 7 bases. V shed 3 bases, J shed 10 bases, and the junction held 9 bases outside the gene matches. The V gene's germline CDR1 is LNHDA and CDR2 SQIVND (reference sequence). This CDR3 comprises 14 residues. The CDR3 here is CASSISQGFMEQFF. The CDR3 bases are TGTGCCAGTAGTATCTCACAGGGGTTTATGGAGCAGTTCTTC.

The chain links TRBV7-2 to TRBJ2-1, with TRBD2 matching 8 bases. CDR3 length: 18 residues. Germline lookup yields CDR1 SGHTA and CDR2 FQGNSA. Trimming cost V 4 bases and J 5 bases; bases outside gene matches: 16. CDR3 DNA sequence: TGTGCCAGCAGCTCAGCGGGAGCGATCCGCCTCTTGGACAATGAGCAGTTCTTC. Protein sequence: CASSSAGAIRLLDNEQFF. Together with reference TRBV7-2 and TRBJ2-1, the CDR3 gives the full variable domain: GAGVSQSPSNKVTEKGKDVELRCDPISGHTALYWYRQSLGQGLEFLIYFQGNSAPDKSGLPSDRFSAERTGGSVSTLTIQRTQQEDSAVYLCASSSAGAIRLLDNEQFFGPGTRLTVL.